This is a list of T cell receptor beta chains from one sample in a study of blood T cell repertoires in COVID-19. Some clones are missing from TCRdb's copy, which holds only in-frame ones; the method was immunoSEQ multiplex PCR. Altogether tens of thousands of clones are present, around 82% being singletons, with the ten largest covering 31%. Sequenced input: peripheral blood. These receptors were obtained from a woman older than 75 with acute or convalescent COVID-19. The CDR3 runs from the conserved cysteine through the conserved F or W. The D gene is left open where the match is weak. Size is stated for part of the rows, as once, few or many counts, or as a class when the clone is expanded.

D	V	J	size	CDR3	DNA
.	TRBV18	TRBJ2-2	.	CASSPPQAGGELFF	TGTGCCAGCTCACCACCTCAGGCGGGAGGGGAGCTGTTTTTT
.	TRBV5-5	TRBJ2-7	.	CASSSSGTLAYEQYF	TGTGCCAGCAGCTCATCCGGGACGCTAGCGTACGAGCAGTACTTC
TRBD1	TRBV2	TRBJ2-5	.	CASSLGQGVETQYF	TGTGCCAGCAGCCTGGGACAGGGCGTGGAGACCCAGTACTTC
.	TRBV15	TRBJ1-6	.	CATSTADRDNSPLHF	TGTGCCACCAGCACCGCCGACCGGGATAATTCACCCCTCCACTTT
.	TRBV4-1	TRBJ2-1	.	CASSRQGRAAYNEQFF	TGCGCCAGCAGCCGACAAGGAAGAGCAGCCTACAATGAGCAGTTCTTC
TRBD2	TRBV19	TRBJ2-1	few	CASSIGAGADEQFF	TGTGCCAGTAGTATAGGCGCGGGAGCCGATGAGCAGTTCTTC
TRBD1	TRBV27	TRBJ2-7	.	CASRVFEGQGYEQYF	TGTGCCAGCAGGGTCTTTGAGGGACAGGGCTACGAGCAGTACTTC
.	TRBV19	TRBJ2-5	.	CASRRLDQETQYF	TGTGCCAGTAGACGACTGGATCAAGAGACCCAGTACTTC
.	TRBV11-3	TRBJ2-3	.	CASGRAVTDTQYF	TGTGCCAGTGGCAGGGCTGTGACAGATACGCAGTATTTT
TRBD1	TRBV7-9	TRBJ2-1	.	CASSLQGPTVDEQFF	TGTGCCAGCAGCCTACAGGGGCCTACCGTTGATGAGCAGTTCTTC
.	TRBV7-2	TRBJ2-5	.	CASSRGAGQETQYF	TGTGCCAGCAGCCGGGGTGCCGGCCAAGAGACCCAGTACTTC
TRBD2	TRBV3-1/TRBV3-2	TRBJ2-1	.	CASSQDIRASGNEQFF	TGTGCCAGCAGCCAAGATATCAGGGCTAGCGGCAATGAGCAGTTCTTC
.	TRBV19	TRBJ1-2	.	CASSFTGTQAVSGGYTF	TGTGCCAGTAGTTTCACCGGGACACAGGCGGTCTCTGGTGGCTACACCTTC
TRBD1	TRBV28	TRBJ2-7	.	CASSPGGTGAHEQYF	TGTGCCAGCAGTCCGGGAGGGACAGGGGCCCACGAGCAGTACTTC
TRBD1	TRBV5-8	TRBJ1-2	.	CASSYYTGGNPYTF	TGTGCCAGCAGCTATTATACAGGGGGAAATCCCTACACCTTC
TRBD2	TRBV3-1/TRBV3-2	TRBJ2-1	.	CASSPGLGNNNEQFF	TGTGCCAGCAGCCCGGGACTAGGGAATAACAATGAGCAGTTCTTC
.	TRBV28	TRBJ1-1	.	CASSLRTGLAFF	TGTGCCAGCAGTTTAAGAACAGGGCTGGCTTTCTTT
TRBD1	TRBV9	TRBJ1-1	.	CASSLPGQGLNTEAFF	TGTGCCAGCAGCTTACCGGGACAGGGCCTGAACACTGAAGCTTTCTTT
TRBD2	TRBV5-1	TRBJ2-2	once	CASRAGELTGELFF	TGCGCCAGCAGAGCGGGAGAGTTGACCGGGGAGCTGTTTTTT
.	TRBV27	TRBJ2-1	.	CASSATISSYNEQFF	TGTGCCAGCAGTGCTACCATTAGCTCCTACAATGAGCAGTTCTTC
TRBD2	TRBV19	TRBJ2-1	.	CASSLAASSYNEQFF	TGTGCCAGTAGCCTAGCGGCAAGCTCCTACAATGAGCAGTTCTTC
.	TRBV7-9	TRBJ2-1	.	CASSLEMQRVKFF	TGTGCCAGCAGCTTAGAGATGCAGCGGGTGAAGTTCTTC
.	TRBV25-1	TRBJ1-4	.	CASSESSIDREKLFF	TGTGCCAGCAGTGAATCCAGTATCGATCGAGAAAAACTGTTTTTT
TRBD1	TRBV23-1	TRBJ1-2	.	CASSQRQGLRGYTF	TGCGCCAGCAGTCAACGACAGGGCCTGCGTGGCTACACCTTC
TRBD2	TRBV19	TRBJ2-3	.	CASSTGTSGIFTDTQYF	TGTGCCAGTAGTACTGGGACTAGCGGCATATTCACAGATACGCAGTATTTT
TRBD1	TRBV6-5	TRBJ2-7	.	CASSTRGRVYEQYF	TGTGCCAGCAGTACCAGGGGGCGCGTTTACGAGCAGTACTTC
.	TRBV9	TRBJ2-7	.	CASSPLAGASSYEQYF	TGTGCCAGCAGCCCCCTCGCAGGGGCCAGCTCCTACGAGCAGTACTTC
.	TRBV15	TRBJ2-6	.	CATSRELVFAFSGANVLTF	TGTGCCACCAGCAGGGAACTAGTGTTTGCCTTCTCTGGGGCCAACGTCCTGACTTTC
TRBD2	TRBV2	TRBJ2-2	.	CASRGLGATGELFF	TGTGCCAGCAGGGGACTAGGAGCAACCGGGGAGCTGTTTTTT
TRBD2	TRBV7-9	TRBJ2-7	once	CASSIRTSVSYEQYF	TGTGCCAGCAGCATACGGACTAGCGTCTCCTACGAGCAGTACTTC
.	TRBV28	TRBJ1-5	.	CASSLPDSYKRPQHF	TGTGCCAGCAGTTTACCCGACAGTTACAAACGGCCCCAGCATTTT
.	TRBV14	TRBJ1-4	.	CASSQDPRGATNEKLFF	TGTGCCAGCAGCCAAGATCCCAGGGGTGCAACTAATGAAAAACTGTTTTTT
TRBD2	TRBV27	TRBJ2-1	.	CASSSRLAGGNYNEQFF	TGTGCCAGCAGTTCGCGACTAGCGGGAGGGAATTACAATGAGCAGTTCTTC
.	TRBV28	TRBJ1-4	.	CASTGTTPTANEKLFF	TGTGCCAGCACAGGGACTACGCCAACCGCTAATGAAAAACTGTTTTTT
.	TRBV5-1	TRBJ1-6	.	CASSLFSFVGNSPLHF	TGCGCCAGCAGCTTGTTCTCGTTTGTCGGTAATTCACCCCTCCACTTT
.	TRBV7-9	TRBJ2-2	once	CASSLVAGRNEDTGELFF	TGTGCCAGCAGCTTAGTTGCGGGCAGGAATGAAGACACCGGGGAGCTGTTTTTT
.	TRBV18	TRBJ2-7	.	CASSPGTQGVEYF	TGTGCCAGCTCACCGGGGACTCAAGGTGTGGAGTACTTC
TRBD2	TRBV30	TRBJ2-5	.	CAWSLTSGRGETQYF	TGTGCCTGGAGCCTAACTAGCGGGAGAGGGGAGACCCAGTACTTC
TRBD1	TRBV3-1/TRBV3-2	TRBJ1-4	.	CASSQASGQPNEKLFF	TGTGCCAGCAGCCAAGCCTCGGGACAGCCTAATGAAAAACTGTTTTTT
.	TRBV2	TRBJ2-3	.	CASRCGGFTDTQYF	TGTGCCAGCAGATGTGGAGGATTCACAGATACGCAGTATTTT
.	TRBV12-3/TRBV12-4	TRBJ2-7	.	CASSPSYEQYF	TGTGCCAGCAGTCCATCCTACGAGCAGTACTTC
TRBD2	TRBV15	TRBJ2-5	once	CATSRDPLAEYQETQYF	TGTGCCACCAGCAGAGATCCCCTAGCGGAGTACCAAGAGACCCAGTACTTC
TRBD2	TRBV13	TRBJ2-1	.	CASSLIAGGGEQFF	TGTGCCAGCAGCCTAATAGCGGGAGGGGGTGAGCAGTTCTTC
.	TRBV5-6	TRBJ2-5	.	CASSLRPGEETQYF	TGTGCCAGCAGCTTGAGGCCGGGAGAAGAGACCCAGTACTTC
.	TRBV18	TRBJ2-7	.	CASSPEKRLGQYF	TGTGCCAGCTCACCCGAAAAGCGACTTGGGCAGTACTTC
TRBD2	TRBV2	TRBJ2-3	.	CATPTPGTRYTDTQYF	TGTGCCACCCCTACCCCCGGGACTAGATACACAGATACGCAGTATTTT
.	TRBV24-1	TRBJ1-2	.	CATSDPADISYGYTF	TGTGCCACCAGTGATCCTGCTGACATCAGCTATGGCTACACCTTC
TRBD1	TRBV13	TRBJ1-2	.	CASSKDRQLLYGYTF	TGTGCCAGCAGCAAGGACAGGCAGCTTCTCTATGGCTACACCTTC
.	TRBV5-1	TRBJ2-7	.	CASSLGGGPTYEQYF	TGCGCCAGCAGCTTAGGCGGCGGGCCAACCTACGAGCAGTACTTC
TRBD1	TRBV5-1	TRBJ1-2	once	CASSLGDRALDGYTF	TGCGCCAGCAGCTTGGGGGACAGGGCGCTGGATGGCTACACCTTC
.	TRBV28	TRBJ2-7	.	CASSPPAWSSYEQYF	TGTGCCAGCAGTCCTCCAGCGTGGAGCTCCTACGAGCAGTACTTC
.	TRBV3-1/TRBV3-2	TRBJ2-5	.	CASSQMLAPYQETQYF	TGTGCCAGCAGCCAAATGTTAGCGCCGTACCAAGAGACCCAGTACTTC
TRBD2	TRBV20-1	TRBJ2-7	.	CSASGTSGRSEQYF	TGCAGTGCTAGTGGGACTAGCGGGAGAAGCGAGCAGTACTTC
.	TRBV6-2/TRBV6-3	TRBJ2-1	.	CASSRSGGHNEQFF	TGTGCCAGCAGTCGGTCAGGCGGGCACAATGAGCAGTTCTTC
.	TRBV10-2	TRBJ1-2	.	CASSEWGSSDGYTF	TGCGCCAGCAGTGAGTGGGGCAGCTCAGATGGCTACACCTTC
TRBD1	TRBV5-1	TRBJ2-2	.	CASSQQGGGTGGELFF	TGCGCCAGCAGCCAACAGGGGGGAGGCACCGGCGGGGAGCTGTTTTTT
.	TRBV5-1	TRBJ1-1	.	CASSSEGGVLAEAFF	TGCGCCAGCAGCTCCGAAGGGGGGGTGCTCGCTGAAGCTTTCTTT